This T cell receptor (beta chain) was obtained from a study of blood T cell repertoires in COVID-19. As for the study in general: Spain, Italy and the United States supplied samples that represented acute and convalescent COVID-19.

Methods used by the authors: Using reference gene primer amplification, nucleated cell counts were estimated. Assay used: immunoSEQ multiplex PCR; TCRdb lists only in-frame clones, some missing. The V and J calls and clone size come from that table; D and trimming were worked out from the DNA. The sample has approximately 120,000 clones; around four fifths are singletons. The V end was cut by 4 bases, the J end by 5 bases, with 5 bases between. The germline V gene has CDR1 MDHEN and CDR2 SYDVKM. This CDR3 is 11 amino acids long. The rearrangement uses TRBV28 and TRBJ1-2; D gene uncertain. Material for sequencing was peripheral blood. The TCR comes from a woman aged 55-75 years with acute or convalescent COVID-19. This CDR3 is CASSSRYGYTF. DNA for the CDR3: TGTGCCAGCAGTTCCAGGTATGGCTACACCTTC.